This record looks at one TCR beta chain sequence and its context. What it recognizes is unknown. Generated by immunoSEQ multiplex PCR, the TCRdb table keeps only in-frame clones and is missing some. Here the sample spans 250,000 to 400,000 clones, about nine tenths being singletons. The CDR3 contains 16 residues. CDR1 and CDR2 (germline): LNHNV, YYDKDF (reference sequence). The donors formed part of the approximately 120-subject validation cohort, distinct from the roughly 670-subject first cohort. The data were taken from a study of cytomegalovirus exposure and HLA in healthy donors. Overall study findings and caveats: Cytomegalovirus-associated status was assigned to some 180 TCR beta chains. Specificity of three CMV-associated chains for CMV antigens was verified in vitro.

This TCR derives from a woman in her thirties in good health and CMV-seropositive. The chain couples TRBV15 to TRBJ2-7, with TRBD1 matching over 9 bases. The assigned J gene may be wrong: the sequence end matches TRBJ2-1 better. The sequencing input was PBMCs. The CDR3 here is CATSRAVTGGTYEQFF. The CDR3 DNA reads as TGTGCCACCAGCAGAGCTGTGACAGGGGGGACCTACGAGCAGTTCTTC.